This TCR beta chain was captured in a study of Tregs in tolerant kidney transplant recipients. Study-wide results and caveats: Validation in larger populations is needed because few patients were studied. Biological reproducibility was not directly addressed, but technical replication error appeared minimal.

Unstimulated Tregs (CD4+CD25+CD127-) and CD4+CD25- non-Tregs were sorted from PBMCs. Repertoires were generated with immunoSEQ multiplex PCR, while TCRdb's copy carries only in-frame clones and drops some. The sample contains around 230,000 clones, around 81% of which appear only once. Germline assignment: CDR1 KGHSH and CDR2 LQKENI. The CDR3 covers 12 residues. V was trimmed by 6 bases and J by 4 bases, leaving 9 bases between them. Concerning this clone itself: Its antigen is as yet unknown. This specimen includes other DNA sequences encoding the same CDR3.

Sequencing was done on a sample of CD4+ T cells from blood. The sequence derives from a human donor in good health. The chain combines TRBV18 with TRBJ1-2; tentative D call: TRBD1 (5 bases). This chain's CDR3 is CASSADSYGYTF. The CDR3 DNA reads as TGTGCCAGCTCGGCCGACAGCTATGGCTACACCTTC.